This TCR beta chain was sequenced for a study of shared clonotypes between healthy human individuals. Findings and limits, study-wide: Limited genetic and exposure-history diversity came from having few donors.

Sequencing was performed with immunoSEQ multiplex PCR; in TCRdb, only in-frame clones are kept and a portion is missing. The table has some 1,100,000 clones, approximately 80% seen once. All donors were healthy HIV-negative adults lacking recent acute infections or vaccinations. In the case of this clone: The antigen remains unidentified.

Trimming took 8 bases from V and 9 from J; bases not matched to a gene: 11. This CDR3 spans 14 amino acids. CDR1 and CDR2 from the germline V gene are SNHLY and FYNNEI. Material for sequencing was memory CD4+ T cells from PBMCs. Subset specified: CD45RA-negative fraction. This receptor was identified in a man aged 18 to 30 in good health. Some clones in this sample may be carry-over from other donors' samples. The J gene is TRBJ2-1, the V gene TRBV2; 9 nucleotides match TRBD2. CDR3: CASGYSGGEGEQFF. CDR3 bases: TGTGCCAGCGGATATAGCGGGGGAGAGGGTGAGCAGTTCTTC.